This TCR beta chain came from a study of shared clonotypes between healthy human individuals. On sorted subsets, replicate PCRs used 200 ng DNA, or 31,000 or so T cell genomes. The method was immunoSEQ multiplex PCR; TCRdb's version includes in-frame clones alone and lacks a portion of them. The table lists a few million clones, approximately 90% of them singletons. V lost 5 bases to trimming and J lost 2 bases, with 13 bases between them. The germline V gene has CDR1 MDHEN and CDR2 SYDVKM. The CDR3 consists of 14 residues. Overall study findings and caveats: In contrast to clonotypes shared by all four donors, non-shared clonotypes had lower generation probabilities. Sequencing depth was expected to influence donor clonotype sharing. Blood alone was sampled, and tissue repertoires likely differ.

Remarks on this clone: Its specificity is unknown.

The TCR was taken from a man between 18 and 29 years old in good health. The chain employs TRBV28 and TRBJ2-7; D gene uncertain. The specimen was naive CD4+ T cells sorted from blood. Subset meaning: CD45RA+ positively selected. The CDR3 DNA reads TGTGCCAGCAGTGCAACCGCTGTTCCCTACGAGCAGTACTTC. It is translated as CASSATAVPYEQYF. The full variable domain, completed using reference TRBV28 and TRBJ2-7, is DVKVTQSSRYLVKRTGEKVFLECVQDMDHENMFWYRQDPGLGLRLIYFSYDVKMKEKGDIPEGYSVSREKKERFSLILESASTNQTSMYLCASSATAVPYEQYFGPGTRLTVT.